The 3 T cell receptor beta chains given below trace back to one sample, sequenced in a study of Graves' ophthalmopathy and Graves' hyperthyroidism. From RNA, the CDR3 regions of TCR beta chains were amplified and sequenced. RT-PCR with HTBI primers came first, then second-round multiplex PCR. MiXCR, run by TCRdb on the multiplex PCR reads, gives a single entry per CDR3 protein. The profile shows over 650,000 distinct CDR3 sequences, over 40% of them singletons. Sequencing was carried out using peripheral blood. These receptors originate from an adult man with Graves' ophthalmopathy.

The rearrangement joins TRBV29-1 to TRBJ1-2, with 9 bases matching TRBD1. The CDR3 length is 13 residues. V was pared by 3 bases and J by 3 bases, with 2 bases of the junction left unmatched. Germline CDR1 SQVTM, CDR2 ANQGSEA. As DNA, the CDR3 is TGCAGCGTTGACCGACAGGGGGACTATGGCTACACCTTC. Translated, it gives CSVDRQGDYGYTF.

This clonotype was counted between two and nine times. The chain has TRBV19 and TRBJ2-2; D perhaps matches TRBD1 (5 bases). The CDR3 sequence is 14 residues long. The germline V gene has CDR1 LNHDA and CDR2 SQIVND (reference sequence). Trimming pared 8 bases from V and 2 bases from J, leaving 12 bases between. The CDR3 coding sequence is TGTGCCAGTGGGGCTGGGGTTAACACCGGGGAGCTGTTTTTT. It codes for CASGAGVNTGELFF.

Concerning this clonotype itself: A much larger clone lies one base from this, so it may be a read error. The chain uses TRBV20-1 and TRBJ2-5; 7 bases agree with TRBD1. The germline V gene has CDR1 DFQATT and CDR2 SNEGSKA (reference sequence). This CDR3 contains 14 residues. CDR3 coding DNA: TGCAGTACTAGAGACAACAGGGGACAGGAGACCCAGTACTTC. Protein product: CSTRDNRGQETQYF.